One sample yielded the 31 T cell receptor beta chains listed below, sequenced in a study of control samples from healthy donors and cancer patients. TCRdb's table, derived via immunoSEQ multiplex PCR, lists solely in-frame clones and lacks some. The sample contains hundreds of thousands of clones, 80% to 95% of which appear only once. Sequenced: PBMCs. These receptors were obtained from a man aged 35 to 55 with head and neck cancer.

This clone was detected only once. This sequence joins TRBV5-6 and TRBJ2-1, with D tentatively TRBD2 (5 bases). The CDR3 sequence is 15 residues long. Trimming took off 1 base at V and 0 bases at J, with 8 bases between the two ends. Looked up from germline, CDR1 is SGHDT and CDR2 is YYEEEE. CDR3 region: CASSLRRNSYNEQFF. The CDR3 DNA reads TGTGCCAGCAGCTTGAGGAGGAACTCCTACAATGAGCAGTTCTTC.

This chain uses TRBV9 with TRBJ1-2, with D possibly TRBD1 on 5 matching bases. The CDR3 runs 14 residues. V gave up 3 bases and J gave up 3 bases, with 12 bases separating them. Germline V gene sequence: CDR1 SGDLS, CDR2 YYNGEE. The CDR3 here is CASSGYGGDYGYTF. The CDR3 nucleotides read TGTGCCAGCAGCGGATACGGGGGTGACTATGGCTACACCTTC.

In its sample, this clone was seen a few times. The chain is built from TRBV27 and TRBJ1-2; the D gene is possibly TRBD1 (5 bases). From germline, CDR1 is MNHEY and CDR2 SMNVEV (reference sequence). The V end lost 2 bases, the J end lost 6 bases, and 10 bases lay between the germline ends. The CDR3 totals 13 residues. CDR3 DNA: TGTGCCAGCAGTTTACAGGGCTGGGATGGCTACACCTTC. Translated: CASSLQGWDGYTF.

This clone was counted once. J is TRBJ2-1 and V is TRBV19; no clear D. V lost 3 bases and J 5 bases, leaving 8 bases between the germline ends. This CDR3 spans 13 amino acids. The germline V gene encodes CDR1 LNHDA and CDR2 SQIVND (reference sequence). The CDR3 protein is CASSIRENNEQFF. The CDR3 coding sequence is TGTGCCAGTAGTATTAGGGAAAACAATGAGCAGTTCTTC.

This clone was counted a single time. The chain links TRBV30 to TRBJ2-1; D gene uncertain. The CDR3 is 11 amino acids. Trimming took 2 bases from V and 11 from J, leaving 10 bases between them. Germline-derived CDR1 and CDR2 are GTSNPN and SVGIG (reference sequence). CDR3 amino acids: CAWSTDGQQFF. In nucleotides, the CDR3 is TGTGCCTGGAGTACCGATGGGCAGCAGTTCTTC. Full variable domain (outside the CDR3, taken from reference TRBV30 and TRBJ2-1): SQTIHQWPATLVQPVGSPLSLECTVEGTSNPNLYWYRQAAGRGLQLLFYSVGIGQISSEVPQNLSASRPQDRQFILSSKKLLLSDSGFYLCAWSTDGQQFFGPGTRLTVL.

The chain joins TRBV7-2 to TRBJ2-5; D not resolved. V was pared by 3 bases and J by 5 bases, with 10 bases between. Germline CDR1 reads SGHTA; CDR2 reads FQGNSA. The CDR3 spans 13 residues. The DNA of the CDR3 is TGTGCCAGCAGCTTGGCTCTACGGGAGACCCAGTACTTC. Amino acids: CASSLALRETQYF.

This clone was seen once. The chain couples TRBV29-1 to TRBJ1-1, with 8 bases identical to TRBD1. This CDR3 is 11 amino acids long. The germline gives CDR1 SQVTM, CDR2 ANQGSEA. The ends lost 7 bases at V and 10 bases at J; junction bases unmatched: 8. DNA for the CDR3: TGCAGCGCCGAAGGACAGGGCTCAGCTTTCTTT. Amino acid sequence: CSAEGQGSAFF.

The chain carries TRBV4-1 and TRBJ2-5; 7 bases map to TRBD1. The CDR3 extends over 16 amino acids. Germline trimming cut 3 bases from V and 6 bases from J; bases unmatched to any gene: 13. From germline, CDR1 is MGHRA and CDR2 YSYEKL. The CDR3 sequence is CASSHLMTGFVQTQYF. The CDR3 bases are TGCGCCAGCAGCCACCTAATGACAGGGTTCGTACAGACCCAGTACTTC.

J is TRBJ2-7 and V is TRBV4-3, with D maybe TRBD2 (7 bases). The CDR3 is 15 amino acids. Looked up from germline, CDR1 is LGHNA and CDR2 is YSLEER. V dropped 0 bases and J dropped 4 bases, with 13 bases sitting between them. CDR3 region: CASSQERGGRYEQYF. Written as DNA, the CDR3 is TGCGCCAGCAGCCAAGAGAGGGGGGGCCGTTACGAGCAGTACTTC.

The J gene is TRBJ2-3, the V gene TRBV2, with 7 bases identical to TRBD1. J lost 5 bases, V lost 8 bases, and 13 bases had no gene match. In germline, CDR1 is SNHLY, CDR2 FYNNEI. The CDR3 is 15 residues long. CDR3 coding DNA: TGTGCCAGCTCCGAAGGGGGCGGATCCGGAGATACGCAGTATTTT. It translates to CASSEGGGSGDTQYF.

The rearrangement joins TRBV19 to TRBJ1-1; TRBD1 is a possible D gene (5 bases). The CDR3 has 13 residues. Germline CDR1 reads LNHDA; CDR2 reads SQIVND (reference sequence). V was trimmed by 5 bases and J by 1 base, leaving 8 bases between them. This CDR3 reads CASSGGGNTEAFF. The CDR3 DNA sequence: TGTGCCAGTAGTGGCGGGGGGAACACTGAAGCTTTCTTT. Full variable domain (outside the CDR3, taken from reference TRBV19 and TRBJ1-1): DGGITQSPKYLFRKEGQNVTLSCEQNLNHDAMYWYRQDPGQGLRLIYYSQIVNDFQKGDIAEGYSVSREKKESFPLTVTSAQKNPTAFYLCASSGGGNTEAFFGQGTRLTVV.

The J gene is TRBJ1-4, the V gene TRBV27; D not resolved. The germline V and J ends were trimmed by 2 bases and 7 bases, with 8 bases remaining between them. Germline CDR1 MNHEY, CDR2 SMNVEV (reference sequence). The CDR3 loop spans 13 amino acids. CDR3: CASSLTLGEKLFF. In DNA, the CDR3 is TGTGCCAGCAGTTTAACATTGGGTGAAAAACTGTTTTTT.

The rearrangement joins TRBV7-2 to TRBJ2-4; perhaps TRBD2 as D (5 bases). CDR1 and CDR2 (germline): SGHTA, FQGNSA. V was cut by 5 bases and J by 6 bases, with 14 bases left in between. The CDR3 length is 14 residues. The CDR3 protein is CASSGAGFGNIQYF. The CDR3 nucleotides are TGTGCCAGCAGCGGTGCGGGCTTTGGAAACATTCAGTACTTC.

CDR3 amino acids: CASRDTGELFF. Written as DNA, the CDR3 is TGTGCCAGCAGGGACACCGGGGAGCTGTTTTTT. This chain connects TRBV6-5 to TRBJ2-2; D call uncertain. Germline V gene sequence: CDR1 MNHEY, CDR2 SVGAGI. This CDR3 is 11 amino acids long. The ends were cut back, 6 bases at V and 3 bases at J, with 2 bases in the middle.

The chain has TRBV19 and TRBJ2-3; D remains ambiguous. The ends were cut back, 6 bases at V and 1 base at J, with 17 bases in the middle. The CDR3 spans 16 residues. Germline loops: CDR1 LNHDA, CDR2 SQIVND (reference sequence). The CDR3 region has the DNA TGTGCCAGTAGATCTAGAGGAGACCTACGCACAGATACGCAGTATTTT. Protein product: CASRSRGDLRTDTQYF. Supplemented by reference TRBV19 and TRBJ2-3, the full variable domain reads DGGITQSPKYLFRKEGQNVTLSCEQNLNHDAMYWYRQDPGQGLRLIYYSQIVNDFQKGDIAEGYSVSREKKESFPLTVTSAQKNPTAFYLCASRSRGDLRTDTQYFGPGTRLTVL.

The chain is built from TRBV5-1 and TRBJ1-1; D remains ambiguous. The V gene's germline CDR1 is SGHRS and CDR2 YFSETQ. The CDR3 has 15 amino acids. The V end lost 1 base, the J end lost 1 base, and 11 bases lay between the germline ends. The CDR3 DNA follows: TGCGCCAGCAGCTTGTTTCCGGAACAGAACACTGAAGCTTTCTTT. This encodes CASSLFPEQNTEAFF.

The chain recombines TRBV27 with TRBJ1-5, with D tentatively TRBD1 (5 bases). Looked up from germline, CDR1 is MNHEY and CDR2 is SMNVEV (reference sequence). The CDR3 length is 16 residues. The V gene lost 3 bases and the J gene lost 4 bases, with 16 bases spanning the gap. The CDR3 region is CASSLRGEVGNQPQHF. CDR3 DNA sequence: TGTGCCAGCAGTTTGAGGGGTGAGGTGGGTAATCAGCCCCAGCATTTT.

The chain is built from TRBV19 and TRBJ2-5; D gene uncertain. The ends were cut back, 5 bases at V and 1 base at J, with 5 bases in the middle. Germline V gene sequence: CDR1 LNHDA, CDR2 SQIVND (reference sequence). CDR3 length: 12 residues. The CDR3 is CASSDPQETQYF. The CDR3 DNA reads as TGTGCCAGTAGTGACCCCCAAGAGACCCAGTACTTC.

The chain joins TRBV28 to TRBJ2-7, with unresolved D. V was clipped by 7 bases and J by 2 bases, with 15 bases between them. There are 14 residues in the CDR3. Germline-derived CDR1 and CDR2 are MDHEN and SYDVKM. The CDR3 here is CASTPTLAPYEQYF. CDR3 nucleotide sequence: TGTGCCAGCACCCCAACTCTGGCGCCCTACGAGCAGTACTTC.

The chain couples TRBV12-5 to TRBJ2-1, with D possibly matching TRBD1 (6 bases). The CDR3 runs 16 residues. Looked up from germline, CDR1 is LGHNT and CDR2 is FRNRAP. Trimming shortened V by 2 bases and J by 4 bases, and 15 bases separated the two germline ends. CDR3 nucleotides: TGTGCTAGTGGTTTGCTGACAGGTCCCAAGTACAATGAGCAGTTCTTC. Protein sequence: CASGLLTGPKYNEQFF.

CDR3 in DNA: TGTGCCAGCAGTTACTATTCTCGTAATGAAAAACTGTTTTTT. It is translated as CASSYYSRNEKLFF. J is TRBJ1-4 and V is TRBV27; D gene ambiguous. Trimming pared 4 bases from V and 4 bases from J, leaving 10 bases between. The CDR3 loop spans 14 amino acids. CDR1 and CDR2 from the germline V gene are MNHEY and SMNVEV (reference sequence).

The chain combines TRBV19 with TRBJ1-2; D remains ambiguous. CDR3 length: 13 residues. The germline V gene encodes CDR1 LNHDA and CDR2 SQIVND (reference sequence). V was clipped by 1 base and J by 3 bases, with 6 bases between them. The CDR3 DNA is TGTGCCAGTAGTATAGGAGGGTACTATGGCTACACCTTC. It encodes CASSIGGYYGYTF.

This clone was found a few times. This rearrangement joins TRBV15 to TRBJ1-4, with a tentative D call TRBD1 (6 bases). The germline CDR1 and CDR2 sequences are LNHNV and YYDKDF (reference sequence). V was clipped by 5 bases and J by 9 bases, with 19 bases between them. The CDR3 loop spans 15 amino acids. The CDR3 is CATSPRTDGVKKLFF. The DNA of the CDR3 is TGTGCCACCAGCCCGCGGACAGACGGAGTGAAAAAACTGTTTTTT.

J is TRBJ2-7 and V is TRBV28; 9 bases line up with TRBD2. The CDR3 length is 14 residues. Trimming took 4 bases from V and 5 from J; bases not matched to a gene: 6. Germline CDR1 reads MDHEN; CDR2 reads SYDVKM. CDR3 in amino acids: CASSSAGGRNEQYF. DNA of the CDR3: TGTGCCAGCAGTTCAGCGGGGGGAAGAAACGAGCAGTACTTC.

This chain uses TRBV28 with TRBJ1-4, with D unresolved. There are 17 residues in the CDR3. The V end lost 4 bases, the J end lost 7 bases, and 22 bases lay between the germline ends. Germline assignment: CDR1 MDHEN and CDR2 SYDVKM. CDR3 sequence: CASSSSPRFDPAEKLFF. The CDR3 DNA is TGTGCCAGCAGTTCCTCACCTCGTTTCGACCCAGCTGAAAAACTGTTTTTT.

The chain combines TRBV10-3 with TRBJ2-7; weak D call: TRBD2 (5 bases). The CDR3 contains 17 residues. Trimming pared 2 bases from V and 0 bases from J, leaving 17 bases between. Germline assignment: CDR1 ENHRY and CDR2 SYGVKD. The CDR3: CAISEAGGLAGSYEQYF. In DNA, the CDR3 is TGTGCCATCAGTGAGGCGGGTGGGTTGGCCGGCTCCTACGAGCAGTACTTC.

The rearrangement links TRBV4-2 to TRBJ2-5; D uncertain. Trimming shortened V by 3 bases and J by 4 bases, and 9 bases separated the two germline ends. The germline CDR1 and CDR2 sequences are LGHNA and YNFKEQ. The length of the CDR3 is 13 residues. The CDR3 here is CASSQGGRETQYF. DNA for the CDR3: TGTGCCAGCAGCCAGGGCGGTCGAGAGACCCAGTACTTC.

The CDR3 loop reads CASSPTGAANEKLFF. CDR3 sequence (DNA): TGTGCCAGCTCACCAACGGGGGCTGCGAATGAAAAACTGTTTTTT. V is TRBV18 and J is TRBJ1-4; D is possibly TRBD1 (6 bases). Germline V gene data show CDR1 as KGHSH and CDR2 as LQKENI. CDR3 length: 15 amino acids. Trimming cost V 2 bases and J 5 bases, with 12 bases left between them.

This chain uses TRBV5-4 with TRBJ2-7; 7 nucleotides line up with TRBD2. Losses at the gene ends were 1 base for V and 4 bases for J; bases not matched to a gene: 2. The germline V gene has CDR1 SGHNT and CDR2 YYREEE (reference sequence). CDR3 length equals 13 residues. CDR3 bases: TGTGCCAGCAGCTTGAGGGAGGGTTACGAGCAGTACTTC. Protein product: CASSLREGYEQYF.

V is TRBV9 and J is TRBJ1-5, with 8 nucleotides matching TRBD1. CDR1 SGDLS and CDR2 YYNGEE come from the germline V gene. J lost 4 bases, V lost 4 bases, and 7 bases had no gene match. The CDR3 length is 15 residues. The CDR3: CASSSRGDRNQPQHF. The CDR3 nucleotides are TGTGCCAGCAGCTCCCGAGGGGACAGGAATCAGCCCCAGCATTTT.

CDR3 nucleotide sequence: TGTGCCAGCAGCCACCGAGGGAGTGGAGAGACCCAGTACTTC. Amino acid sequence: CASSHRGSGETQYF. This sequence joins TRBV3-1 (or the pseudogene TRBV3-2) and TRBJ2-5; D possibly corresponds to TRBD2 (5 bases). Germline CDR1 reads LGHDT; CDR2 reads YNNKEL (reference sequence). V lost 3 bases, J lost 4 bases, and 12 bases lay in between. CDR3 length: 14 residues.